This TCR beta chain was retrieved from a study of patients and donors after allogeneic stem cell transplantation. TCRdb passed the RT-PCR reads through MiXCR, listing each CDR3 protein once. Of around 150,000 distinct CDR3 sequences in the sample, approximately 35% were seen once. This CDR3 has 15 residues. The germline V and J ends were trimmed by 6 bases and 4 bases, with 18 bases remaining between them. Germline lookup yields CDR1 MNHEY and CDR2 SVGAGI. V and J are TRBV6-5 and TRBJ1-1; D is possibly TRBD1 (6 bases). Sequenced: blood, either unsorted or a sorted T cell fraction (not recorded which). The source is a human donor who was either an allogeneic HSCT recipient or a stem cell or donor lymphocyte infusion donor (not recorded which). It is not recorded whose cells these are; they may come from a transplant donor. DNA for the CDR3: TGTGCCAGCAGCTTTAGACACAGGGACTCCACTGAAGCTTTCTTT. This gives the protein CASSFRHRDSTEAFF.